The 4 T cell receptor beta chains given below trace back to one sample, sequenced in a study of blood T cell repertoires in COVID-19. Sequencing used immunoSEQ multiplex PCR; TCRdb keeps in-frame clones, though not all of them. The repertoire has some 240,000 clones, roughly 84% of them found once; the top ten carry 1.5% to 1.7%. Sequencing was carried out using peripheral blood. These receptors were taken from a woman in her forties who had recovered from COVID-19.

The CDR3 is CASEDRANQPQHF. The CDR3 DNA follows: TGTGCCAGCGAGGACAGGGCCAATCAGCCCCAGCATTTT. The V gene is TRBV2, the J gene TRBJ1-5; 8 bases fit TRBD1. This CDR3 contains 13 residues. Per germline, CDR1 SNHLY and CDR2 FYNNEI. Losses at the gene ends were 8 bases for V and 3 bases for J; bases not matched to a gene: 3.

The V and J genes are TRBV5-4 and TRBJ1-1; a possible D gene is TRBD1 (5 bases). The CDR3 is made up of 15 amino acids. Germline V CDR1 and CDR2: SGHNT, YYREEE (reference sequence). Deletions cut 3 bases from V and 1 base from J, with 13 bases between. CDR3 nucleotide sequence: TGTGCCAGCAGCTCTGGCGGACACCCGAACACTGAAGCTTTCTTT. It translates to CASSSGGHPNTEAFF.

The genes are TRBV15 and TRBJ2-7; 12 bases match TRBD2. This CDR3 is built from 15 residues. V shed 0 bases and J 6 bases; nucleotides not matched to a gene: 3. Germline V gene lookup returns CDR1 LNHNV and CDR2 YYDKDF (reference sequence). In DNA, the CDR3 is TGTGCCACCAGCAGAGATCTGGGACTAGCGGGCGAGCAGTACTTC. Translation gives CATSRDLGLAGEQYF.

The CDR3 region has the DNA TGTGCCAGCAGTCGTGTTAGCGGGGGGGCCTATGAGCAGTTCTTC. This translates into CASSRVSGGAYEQFF. The V and J genes are TRBV28 and TRBJ2-1; 11 bases agree with TRBD2. There are 15 residues in the CDR3. The V and J ends lost 5 bases and 8 bases, in that order; junction bases with no gene match: 8. Germline lookup yields CDR1 MDHEN and CDR2 SYDVKM.